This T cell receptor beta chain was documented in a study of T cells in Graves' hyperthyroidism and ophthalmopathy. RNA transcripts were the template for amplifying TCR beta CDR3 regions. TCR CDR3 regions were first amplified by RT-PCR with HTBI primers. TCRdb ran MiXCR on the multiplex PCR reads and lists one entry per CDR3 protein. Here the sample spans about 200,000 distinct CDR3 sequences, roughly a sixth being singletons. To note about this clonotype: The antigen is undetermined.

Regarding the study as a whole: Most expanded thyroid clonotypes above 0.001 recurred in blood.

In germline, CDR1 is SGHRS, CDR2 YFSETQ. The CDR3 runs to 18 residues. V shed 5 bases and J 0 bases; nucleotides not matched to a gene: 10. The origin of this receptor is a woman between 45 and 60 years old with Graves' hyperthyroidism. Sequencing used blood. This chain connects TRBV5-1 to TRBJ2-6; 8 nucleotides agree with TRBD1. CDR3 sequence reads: CASRDRETTSSGANVLTF. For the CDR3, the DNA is TGCGCCAGCAGGGACAGGGAAACCACCTCCTCTGGGGCCAACGTCCTGACTTTC.